The TCR beta chain described here comes from a study of T cells in Graves' hyperthyroidism and ophthalmopathy. Researchers took RNA transcripts and amplified the TCR beta CDR3 regions from them. TCR CDR3 regions were first amplified by RT-PCR with HTBI primers. One entry per CDR3 protein results from TCRdb running MiXCR on the multiplex PCR reads. The sample holds roughly 840,000 distinct CDR3 sequences, roughly 40% seen once. Between the trimmed V and J ends, which lost 3 bases and 6 bases, there was a span of 24 bases. The CDR3 spans 17 residues. Germline-derived CDR1 and CDR2 are SQVTM and ANQGSEA.

The specimen sequenced was blood. The clonotype was recovered from a man aged 18 to 30 with Graves' hyperthyroidism. This chain connects TRBV29-1 to TRBJ1-5, with D unclear. CDR3 sequence reads: CSVEWLAENTGVQPQHF. In DNA form, the CDR3 reads TGCAGCGTTGAGTGGCTAGCGGAGAACACCGGGGTTCAGCCCCAGCATTTT. Filled out from reference TRBV29-1 and TRBJ1-5, the complete variable domain reads SAVISQKPSRDICQRGTSLTIQCQVDSQVTMMFWYRQQPGQSLTLIATANQGSEATYESGFVIDKFPISRPNLTFSTLTVSNMSPEDSSIYLCSVEWLAENTGVQPQHFGDGTRLSIL.